This section outlines one TCR beta chain sequence together with its context. Antigen unknown. Whole-study results and caveats: Tumor memory CD4+ T cell TCR gene usage clustered with blood and lymph node memory CD4+ cells and lymph node naive CD4+ cells. Whole repertoires were not studied in the larger cohort, only one V-J beta rearrangement.

Constant-region reverse primers amplified full-length variable regions, followed by semi-nested Nested Universal Primer A PCR. Each CDR3 protein gets one entry after TCRdb re-called the 5' RACE reads with MiXCR. This sample has about 43,000 distinct CDR3 sequences, with 25% to 35% found just once. The sequence came from a female donor with breast cancer. Source material: memory CD4+ T cells sorted from a lymph node. Indicated subset: memory CD4+ T cells, CD4+CD45RO+CD25-.

CDR3 sequence reads: CASQSEANTGELFF. The CDR3 DNA sequence: TGTGCCAGCCAGAGCGAGGCGAACACCGGGGAGCTGTTTTTT. This chain uses TRBV9 with TRBJ2-2; D gene ambiguous. Between the trimmed V and J ends, which lost 7 bases and 0 bases, there was a span of 10 bases. The CDR3 loop spans 14 amino acids. Germline CDR1 SGDLS, CDR2 YYNGEE.